What follows is one TCR beta chain and its context. Its antigen specificity is not known. No base quality values were provided; no much bigger clone lies one nucleotide off. Including the terminal cysteine and phenylalanine, the CDR3 comprises 16 residues. Only the CDR3 DNA stays, 48 bases, in frame from base 1. Per the germline V gene, SNHLY is the CDR1 and FYNNEI is the CDR2. V and J are trimmed by 2 bases and 3 bases, and the gene matches miss 9 bases of the junction. The roughly 39 donors, aged 6 to 90 years, were systemically healthy Caucasian individuals from Russia. Each donor gave around 9.5 milliliters of peripheral blood, collected into EDTA-treated Vacutainer tubes. Ficoll-Paque density-gradient centrifugation was used to isolate PBMCs, with at least 6.5 million per sample. Total RNA was extracted from PBMCs with Trizol reagent, with at least 5 micrograms obtained per sample. For every donor, an aliquot of PBMCs went through flow cytometry to measure the percentages of naive CD45RAhigh/CD27high T cells.

The source of the sample is a study of blood T cells in healthy people across ages (dated by TCRdb to about 2015). At the level of the whole study: In model experiments, template switching captured roughly one uniquely barcoded TCR beta cDNA molecule for every two T cells. Donors of different ages were randomly distributed across sequencing lanes to avoid experimental bias. Four age groups were formed from the donors: young (average roughly 16 years), middle-aged (approximately 39), aged (roughly 58) and long-lived (more than 75). Age-related changes in TCR beta repertoire diversity were measured in the study by deep sequencing normalized with unique cDNA molecular identifiers. Using the same blood draw, the study looked at two additional independent replicas of 1 million unique cDNA reads for two donors, one aged 18 to 29 and the other aged 80 or older.

Beyond this particular receptor, the publication reports: Estimates of total diversity based on one million sequenced T cells were regarded as lower bounds and as underestimates. Compared with the aged group, the long-lived group had more naive CD4+ T cells, fewer expanded clones and increased TCR diversity, a pattern suggesting age selection. A strong correlation was found between observed TCR beta diversity and the percentage of naive T cells measured by flow cytometry. Since profiling was done on bulk unsorted PBMCs, naive and antigen-experienced compartments could not be conclusively compared. Observed TCR beta diversity per million T cells fell roughly linearly with age, and a significant reduction was already apparent by age approximately 40. Because the CMV infection status of the donors was unknown, age-related changes in expanded clonotypes may potentially have been confounded.

Preparation of the library involved 5' RACE. The sequencer was an Illumina HiSeq 2500. A second PCR of roughly 7 to 12 cycles was performed with a sample-barcoded 5' primer and a J-beta primer mix. A template-switch 5' adaptor carrying 12 random nucleotides introduced a unique molecular identifier onto each TCR beta cDNA molecule. At least 3 million CDR3-containing paired-end reads were obtained from each sample. All of the RNA was converted into first-strand cDNA using the Mint cDNA synthesis kit, with a TRBC-specific oligonucleotide serving as the primer. Following uracil-DNA glycosylase treatment, all cDNA underwent a first 18-cycle PCR with the universal primers M1SS and BC2_uni_R. Per the source publication's procedure: For normalization, 1 million high-quality reads were randomly selected from each sample, with every read carrying a distinct molecular identifier. Reads with shared molecular identifiers were discarded instead of being binned into consensus sequences. MiTCR, set to a Q25 quality threshold and the strictest error-elimination algorithm, was used for CDR3 identification, clonotype clustering and error correction. A nonparametric unseen species model with Euler transformation was used to estimate a lower bound on total TCR beta diversity. In-frame beta chains were kept once TCRdb had trimmed the public reads at Q25 with fastp and called clones with MiXCR. Identical CDR3 proteins give one entry, which carries the most common genes and DNA. For this entry, the V and J calls and clone size follow TCRdb and not the study's own pipeline. The sample contains about 800,000 distinct CDR3 sequences, 55% to 70% of them found a single time. The ten largest clones take up approximately 20% of the sample.

The clonotype comes from a man aged 30-40 years in good health. Rearrangement joined TRBV2 to TRBJ2-7, and 8 junctional nucleotides match TRBD2. The sample taken for sequencing was blood. The CDR3 is CASSERRASGSYEQYF. Here is the DNA: TGTGCCAGCAGTGAAAGGCGGGCCAGCGGGAGCTACGAGCAGTACTTC.